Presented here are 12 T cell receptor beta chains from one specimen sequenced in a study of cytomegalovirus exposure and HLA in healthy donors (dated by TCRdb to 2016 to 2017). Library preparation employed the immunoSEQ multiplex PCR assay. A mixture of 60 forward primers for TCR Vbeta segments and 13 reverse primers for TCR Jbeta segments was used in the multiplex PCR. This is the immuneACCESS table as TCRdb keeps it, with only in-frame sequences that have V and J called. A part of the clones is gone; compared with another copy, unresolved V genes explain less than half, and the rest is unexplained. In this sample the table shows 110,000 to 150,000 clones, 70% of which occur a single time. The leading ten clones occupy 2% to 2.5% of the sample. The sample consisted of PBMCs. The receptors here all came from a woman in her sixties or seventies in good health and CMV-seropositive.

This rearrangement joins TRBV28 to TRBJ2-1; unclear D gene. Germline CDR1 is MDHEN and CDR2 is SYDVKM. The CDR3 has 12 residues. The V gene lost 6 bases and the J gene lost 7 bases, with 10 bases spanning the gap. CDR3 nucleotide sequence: TGTGCCAGCAGCAAGCTAGGTAATGAGCAGTTCTTC. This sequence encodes CASSKLGNEQFF.

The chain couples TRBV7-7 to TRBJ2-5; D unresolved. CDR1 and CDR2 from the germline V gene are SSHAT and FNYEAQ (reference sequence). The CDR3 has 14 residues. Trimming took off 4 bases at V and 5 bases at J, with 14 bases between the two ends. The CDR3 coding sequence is TGTGCCAGCAGCTCGACAATGTCTACTGAGACCCAGTACTTC. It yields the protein CASSSTMSTETQYF.

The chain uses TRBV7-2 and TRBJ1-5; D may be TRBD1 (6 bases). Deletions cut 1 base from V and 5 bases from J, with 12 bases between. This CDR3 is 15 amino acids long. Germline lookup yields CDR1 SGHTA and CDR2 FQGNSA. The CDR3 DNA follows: TGTGCCAGCAGCTTAGGAACGGACAGATATCAGCCCCAGCATTTT. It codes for CASSLGTDRYQPQHF.

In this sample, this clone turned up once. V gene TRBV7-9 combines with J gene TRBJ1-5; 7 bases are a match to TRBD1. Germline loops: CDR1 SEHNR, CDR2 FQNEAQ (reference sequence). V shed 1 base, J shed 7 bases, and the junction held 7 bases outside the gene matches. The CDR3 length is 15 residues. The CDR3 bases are TGTGCCAGCAGCTTAGGGTCAGGGGGTGAGCAGCCCCAGCATTTT. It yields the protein CASSLGSGGEQPQHF.

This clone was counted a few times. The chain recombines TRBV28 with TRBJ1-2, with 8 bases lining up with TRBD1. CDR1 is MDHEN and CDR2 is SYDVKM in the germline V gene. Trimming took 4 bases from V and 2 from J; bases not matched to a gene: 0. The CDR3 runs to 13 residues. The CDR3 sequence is CASSWTGNYGYTF. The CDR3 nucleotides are TGTGCCAGCAGTTGGACAGGGAACTATGGCTACACCTTC.

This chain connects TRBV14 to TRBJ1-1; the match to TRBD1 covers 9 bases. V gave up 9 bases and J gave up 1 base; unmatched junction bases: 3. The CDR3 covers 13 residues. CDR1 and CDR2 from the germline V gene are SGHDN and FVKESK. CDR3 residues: CASKQGANTEAFF. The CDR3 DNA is TGTGCCAGTAAACAGGGGGCGAACACTGAAGCTTTCTTT.

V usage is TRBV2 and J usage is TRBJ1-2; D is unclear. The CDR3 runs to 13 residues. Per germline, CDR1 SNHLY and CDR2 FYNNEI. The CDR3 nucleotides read TGTGCTAGTATTTCGGGTTATAACTATGGCTACACCTTC. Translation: CASISGYNYGYTF.

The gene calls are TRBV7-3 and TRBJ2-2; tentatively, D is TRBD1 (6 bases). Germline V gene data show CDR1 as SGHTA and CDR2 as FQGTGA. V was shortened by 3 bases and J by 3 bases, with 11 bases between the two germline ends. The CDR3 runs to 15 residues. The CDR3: CASSFGRGDTGELFF. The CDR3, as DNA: TGTGCCAGCAGCTTCGGCAGGGGCGACACCGGGGAGCTGTTTTTT.

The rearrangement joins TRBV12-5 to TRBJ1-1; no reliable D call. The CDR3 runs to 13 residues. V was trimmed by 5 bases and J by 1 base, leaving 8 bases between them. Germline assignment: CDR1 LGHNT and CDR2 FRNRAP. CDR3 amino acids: CASGESGNTEAFF. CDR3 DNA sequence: TGTGCTAGTGGTGAGTCAGGGAACACTGAAGCTTTCTTT.

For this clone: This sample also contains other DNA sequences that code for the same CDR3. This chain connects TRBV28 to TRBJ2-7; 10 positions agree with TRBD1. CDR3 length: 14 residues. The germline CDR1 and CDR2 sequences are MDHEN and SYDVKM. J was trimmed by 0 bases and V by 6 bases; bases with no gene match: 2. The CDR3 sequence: CASSRTGGSYEQYF. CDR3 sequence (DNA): TGTGCCAGCAGCCGGACAGGGGGCTCCTACGAGCAGTACTTC.

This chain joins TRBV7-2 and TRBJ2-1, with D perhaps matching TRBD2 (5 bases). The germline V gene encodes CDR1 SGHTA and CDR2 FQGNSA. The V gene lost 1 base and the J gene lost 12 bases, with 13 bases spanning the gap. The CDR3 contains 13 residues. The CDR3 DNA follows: TGTGCCAGCAGCTTAGTTCGGCTAGCTGGGCAGTTCTTC. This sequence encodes CASSLVRLAGQFF.

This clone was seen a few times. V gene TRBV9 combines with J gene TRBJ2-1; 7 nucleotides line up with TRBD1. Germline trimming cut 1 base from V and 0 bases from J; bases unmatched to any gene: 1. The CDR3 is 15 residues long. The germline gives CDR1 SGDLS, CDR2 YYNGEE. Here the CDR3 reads CASSVSGGSYNEQFF. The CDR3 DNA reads TGTGCCAGCAGCGTATCAGGGGGCTCCTACAATGAGCAGTTCTTC.